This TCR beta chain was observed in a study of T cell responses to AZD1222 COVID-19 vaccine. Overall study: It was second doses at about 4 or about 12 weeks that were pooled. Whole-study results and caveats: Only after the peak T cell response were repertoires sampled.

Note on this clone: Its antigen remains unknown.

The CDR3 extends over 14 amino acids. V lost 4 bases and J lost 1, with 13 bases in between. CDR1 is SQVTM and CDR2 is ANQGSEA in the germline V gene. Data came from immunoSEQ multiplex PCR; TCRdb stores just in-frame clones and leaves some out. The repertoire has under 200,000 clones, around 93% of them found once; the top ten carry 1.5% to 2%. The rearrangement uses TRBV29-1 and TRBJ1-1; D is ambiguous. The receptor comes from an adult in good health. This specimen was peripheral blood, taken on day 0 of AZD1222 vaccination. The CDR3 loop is CSVVPGLPNTEAFF. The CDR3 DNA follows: TGCAGCGTTGTTCCTGGCTTACCGAACACTGAAGCTTTCTTT.